This T cell receptor (beta chain) was identified in a study of technical replicates of blood from several donors. Per the germline V gene, CDR1 is SGDLS and CDR2 is YYNGEE. The ends lost 0 bases at V and 0 bases at J; junction bases unmatched: 13. This CDR3 comprises 19 residues. The protocol was immunoSEQ multiplex PCR, while the TCRdb copy is restricted to in-frame clones and leaves out a portion. The sample lists tens of thousands of clones; 75% to 95% were seen once. This receptor was identified in a human donor in good health. Some clones in this sample may be carry-over from other donors' samples. The chain links TRBV9 to TRBJ2-3, with TRBD2 identical over 7 bases. The sequenced material came from T cells isolated from PBMCs. CDR3 amino acids: CASSVEIRGEGGSTDTQYF. In DNA, the CDR3 is TGTGCCAGCAGCGTAGAAATTCGGGGGGAGGGCGGAAGCACAGATACGCAGTATTTT.